Below, one T cell receptor beta chain is given with its context. The sample holds other DNA sequences that translate to the same CDR3. Repertoires were generated with immunoSEQ multiplex PCR, while TCRdb's copy carries only in-frame clones and drops some. Seen here are more than 150,000 clones, roughly 90% observed once, and the top ten hold around 20%. The data were taken from a study of blood T cell repertoires in COVID-19. The wider study: The analysed material was cDNA or gDNA that came from T cells, B-cell-depleted T cells, or PBMCs.

CDR1 and CDR2 (germline): DFQATT, SNEGSKA (reference sequence). The CDR3 extends over 11 amino acids. The V segment lost 5 bases and the J segment 4 bases; nucleotides outside the gene matches: 0. The source is a man aged 65-85 years with active or convalescent COVID-19. Sample: peripheral blood. The chain links TRBV20-1 to TRBJ1-2; 8 bases agree with TRBD1. CDR3 DNA: TGCAGTGCTGGACAGGGCTATGGCTACACCTTC. It codes for CSAGQGYGYTF.